These T cell receptor beta chains were read from a single sample in a study of tissue T cells after allogeneic stem cell transplantation. The assay was immunoSEQ multiplex PCR, and TCRdb's table has in-frame clones only and misses some. The sample has approximately 790 clones, roughly two thirds seen once. This sample comprised liver tissue, obtained at autopsy. These receptors were collected from a male patient at least 60 years old with steroid-refractory graft-versus-host disease after an allogeneic stem cell transplant. Some T cells may be the graft donor's. The CDR3 runs from the conserved cysteine through the conserved F or W.

V,CDR3
TRBV5-6,CASSPRLVFSDTQYF
TRBV4-3,CASSQDHPLGGGYDYGYTF
TRBV5-1,CASSPDPGLAGTQYF
TRBV5-6,CARRVGAGGGETQYF
TRBV11-2,CASSPPGRWETQYF
TRBV6-5,CASSGFGLLTDTQYF
TRBV3-1/TRBV3-2,CASTSGGERETQYF
TRBV29-1,CSVSPDTQYF
TRBV6-1,CASSEHDRAANSPLHF
TRBV15,CATSPRGVGGKNEQYF
TRBV27,CASSFQVPIGELFF
TRBV6-5,CASILQGLDYGYTF
TRBV6-5,CASSYSGMNTEAFF
TRBV7-2,CASSLVLTENTEAFF
TRBV5-8,CASSLGQGFYNEQFF
TRBV7-2,CASSLPSINEQFF
TRBV19,CASSISWQELNQPQHF